The rows below give T cell receptor beta chains drawn from one sample of a study of STAT3 mutations in large granular lymphocyte leukemia. Some clones are missing from TCRdb's copy, which holds only in-frame ones; the method was immunoSEQ multiplex PCR. The sample contains about 15,000 clones, 84% of which appear only once. The sequenced sample was peripheral blood mononuclear cells. These receptors were obtained from a man in his fifties or sixties with T-cell large granular lymphocyte leukemia. Some clones in this sample may be carry-over from other donors' samples. The CDR3 runs from the conserved cysteine through the conserved F or W. The order of the fields is J gene, CDR3 length, D gene, V gene, clone size, CDR3 DNA, CDR3 protein. D genes are given only for firm matches. Size is stated for part of the rows, as once, few or many counts, or as a class when the clone is expanded.

TRBJ2-1 | 17 | - | TRBV5-6 | - | TGTGCCAGCAGCTTGGGGGGCGGGCCAAAGACCTACAATGAGCAGTTCTTC | CASSLGGGPKTYNEQFF
TRBJ2-7 | 15 | - | TRBV5-1 | - | TGCGCCAGCAGCTTGGATAGGGGTTCGGGGTACGAGCAGTACTTC | CASSLDRGSGYEQYF
TRBJ2-7 | 12 | - | TRBV2 | - | TGTGCCAGCAGTATCGAACAGGGCGAGCAGTACTTC | CASSIEQGEQYF
TRBJ2-1 | 14 | - | TRBV7-6 | - | TGTGCCAGCAGCTTAGCGGGGCTGCAGAATGAGCAGTTCTTC | CASSLAGLQNEQFF
TRBJ1-5 | 14 | - | TRBV18 | - | TGTGCCAGCTCACCGAGGGGCGGCAATCAGCCCCAGCATTTT | CASSPRGGNQPQHF
TRBJ2-7 | 17 | - | TRBV18 | - | TGTGCCAGCTCAACTCCAAAGGCCGGGCAGAGCTCCTACGAGCAGTACTTC | CASSTPKAGQSSYEQYF
TRBJ1-1 | 10 | - | TRBV29-1 | - | TGCAGCGTTTTGAACACTGAAGCTTTCTTT | CSVLNTEAFF
TRBJ2-3 | 15 | - | TRBV5-4 | - | TGTGCCAGCAGCTTTGGGACGGCAAGGAAAGATACGCAGTATTTT | CASSFGTARKDTQYF
TRBJ2-2 | 16 | - | TRBV13 | - | TGTGCCAGCAGCCGAGGCCCGGGGGGCGGCACCGGGGAGCTGTTTTTT | CASSRGPGGGTGELFF
TRBJ2-7 | 15 | - | TRBV5-1 | - | TGCGCCAGCAGCTATTCAGGGGGGGGCTCCTACGAGCAGTACTTC | CASSYSGGGSYEQYF
TRBJ1-2 | 14 | TRBD1 | TRBV6-1 | - | TGTGCCAGCAGTGACCCAGGGGGTAACTATGGCTACACCTTC | CASSDPGGNYGYTF
TRBJ1-3 | 16 | - | TRBV5-1 | once | TGCGCCAGTCCCACTATGGGGTCTCTGAGCGGAAACACCATATATTTT | CASPTMGSLSGNTIYF
TRBJ2-1 | 14 | - | TRBV6-1 | once | TGTGCCAGCAGTTGGGACTGGAACTACAATGAGCAGTTCTTC | CASSWDWNYNEQFF
TRBJ1-2 | 15 | - | TRBV30 | - | TGTGCCTGGATTCGGCGAGGGGCTTTGAACTATGGCTACACCTTC | CAWIRRGALNYGYTF
TRBJ1-4 | 11 | - | TRBV28 | - | TGTGCCAGCAGCTTAGGTGAAAAACTGTTTTTT | CASSLGEKLFF
TRBJ2-7 | 14 | - | TRBV2 | - | TGTGCCAGCAGCCAAGCCCTAAGGGGTTACGAGCAGTACTTC | CASSQALRGYEQYF
TRBJ1-2 | 11 | - | TRBV5-1 | - | TGCGCCAGCAGCTTCGACCGTGGCTACACCTTC | CASSFDRGYTF
TRBJ2-7 | 16 | TRBD1 | TRBV11-2 | - | TGTGCCAGCAGCCAGAGAGCCGGGACAGTAGTCTACGAGCAGTACTTC | CASSQRAGTVVYEQYF
TRBJ1-6 | 13 | - | TRBV6-5 | - | TGTGCCAGCAGTTACTCTGCTTTTAGGCCCCTCCACTTT | CASSYSAFRPLHF
TRBJ2-5 | 15 | TRBD2 | TRBV5-6 | - | TGTGCCAGCAGCTTGGGAGCGGGGGGTAAAGAGACCCAGTACTTC | CASSLGAGGKETQYF
TRBJ2-7 | 14 | TRBD1 | TRBV7-2 | - | TGTGCCAGCAGCTTACGAAGGGGGCCCCACGAGCAGTACTTC | CASSLRRGPHEQYF
TRBJ2-7 | 11 | - | TRBV7-9 | - | TGTGCCAGCAACGGAGGCCCCGAGCAGTACTTC | CASNGGPEQYF
TRBJ2-5 | 16 | TRBD2 | TRBV7-2 | - | TGTGCCAGCAGCCGGAGTAGCGGGAGTCAGGCAGAGACCCAGTACTTC | CASSRSSGSQAETQYF
TRBJ2-2 | 14 | - | TRBV4-2 | - | TGTGCCAGCAGCCAAGGACTTAGTAGCGGGGAGCTGTTTTTT | CASSQGLSSGELFF
TRBJ2-1 | 11 | - | TRBV20-1 | - | TGCAGTGCTAAGAGAGGCAATGAGCAGTTCTTC | CSAKRGNEQFF
TRBJ1-6 | 15 | - | TRBV7-9 | - | TGTGCCAGCAGCCCCCCCGAAGATCCCGGAGGGCCCCTCCACTTT | CASSPPEDPGGPLHF
TRBJ1-4 | 13 | - | TRBV4-1 | - | TGCGCCAGCAGCCAAACAACTAATGAAAAACTGTTTTTT | CASSQTTNEKLFF
TRBJ2-6 | 17 | TRBD2 | TRBV10-2 | - | TGCGCCAGCAGTCCTCTAGCGGGGGAAGCTGGGGCCAACGTCCTGACTTTC | CASSPLAGEAGANVLTF
TRBJ1-5 | 13 | - | TRBV18 | - | TGTGCCAGCTCACCGGGGGGCAATCAGCCCCAGCATTTT | CASSPGGNQPQHF
TRBJ2-7 | 14 | TRBD2 | TRBV28 | - | TGTGCCAGCAGTAGGGAGGGAGGCCACTACGAGCAGTACTTC | CASSREGGHYEQYF
TRBJ2-4 | 13 | - | TRBV2 | - | TGTGCCAGCAGTGATTCTCCCAAAAACATTCAGTACTTC | CASSDSPKNIQYF